Below are 18 T cell receptor beta chains sequenced from a single sample in a study of PD-1 blockade in mismatch repair-deficient tumors. This table comes from immunoSEQ multiplex PCR, and its TCRdb copy is limited to in-frame clones, with some not included. This table holds 30,000 to 45,000 clones, 85% found once. The sample was peripheral blood, taken around 76 weeks after starting pembrolizumab. The receptors stem from an adult with mismatch repair-deficient cancer.

The chain is built from TRBV19 and TRBJ1-1, with D possibly matching TRBD1 (5 bases). Trimming shortened V by 3 bases and J by 6 bases, and 14 bases separated the two germline ends. The CDR3 is 14 amino acids. Germline CDR1 reads LNHDA; CDR2 reads SQIVND (reference sequence). The CDR3 nucleotides are TGTGCCAGTAGTATCAGGGCCGACCCCCCTGAAGCTTTCTTT. This gives the protein CASSIRADPPEAFF.

This clone was counted between two and nine times. The gene calls are TRBV5-6 and TRBJ2-7; D remains unclear. The germline gives CDR1 SGHDT, CDR2 YYEEEE. The V and J ends lost 4 bases and 3 bases respectively, with 5 bases between them. The CDR3 loop spans 11 amino acids. This chain's CDR3 is CASSRSYEQYF. DNA of the CDR3: TGTGCCAGCAGCAGGAGCTACGAGCAGTACTTC.

This clone has a single count. The gene calls are TRBV7-6 and TRBJ2-7; 8 bases fit TRBD1. With 5 bases clipped from V and 6 bases from J, the junction kept 12 bases outside the gene matches. CDR3 length equals 15 residues. Per germline, CDR1 SGHVS and CDR2 FNYEAQ. In DNA form, the CDR3 reads TGTGCCAGCAGCCCAAAGACAGGGGAAGTTGGCGAGCAGTACTTC. As protein: CASSPKTGEVGEQYF.

There are a few counts of this clone. The chain links TRBV28 to TRBJ2-7; 8 nucleotides match TRBD2. Germline V lookup: CDR1 MDHEN, CDR2 SYDVKM. The junction had 11 bases not matched to a gene; V was cut back by 5 bases and J by 2 bases. The CDR3 spans 16 residues. The CDR3 nucleotides read TGTGCCAGCAGTCCCCGAGCAGCGGGAGTCCCCTACGAGCAGTACTTC. Translation gives CASSPRAAGVPYEQYF.

The chain is built from TRBV12-1 and TRBJ2-3; TRBD2 was called by the table and not checked on the DNA. TRBV12-1 is tagged as a pseudogene. The CDR3 length is 12 residues. The CDR3 region has the DNA TGTGCCAGCAGCTTTTGGTGGAGGGAGCGGTATTTT. As protein: CASSFWWRERYF.

The gene calls are TRBV18 and TRBJ2-3; the D is unclear. V lost 3 bases to trimming and J lost 2 bases, with 12 bases between them. The CDR3 spans 15 residues. In germline, CDR1 is KGHSH, CDR2 LQKENI. Here the CDR3 reads CASSPVRKYTDTQYF. In DNA, the CDR3 is TGTGCCAGCTCACCGGTACGGAAATACACAGATACGCAGTATTTT.

CDR3 nucleotides: TGTGCCACCACCCCGGATACAGGAGGGTTCACTGAAGCTTTCTTT. Protein sequence: CATTPDTGGFTEAFF. The chain uses TRBV19 and TRBJ1-1, with D possibly TRBD1 on 5 matching bases. Trimming took off 10 bases at V and 4 bases at J, with 22 bases between the two ends. CDR3 length equals 15 residues. Per germline, CDR1 LNHDA and CDR2 SQIVND (reference sequence).

The chain combines TRBV9 with TRBJ2-2; the D is unclear. The V end was cut by 0 bases, the J end by 7 bases, with 4 bases between. This CDR3 is 12 amino acids long. Germline CDR1 is SGDLS and CDR2 is YYNGEE. In DNA, the CDR3 is TGTGCCAGCAGCGTAGTGGGCGGGGAGCTGTTTTTT. Protein sequence: CASSVVGGELFF.

In DNA form, the CDR3 reads TGCGCCAGCAGCCAAGTACAGGGACCGCAAGAGACCCAGTACTTC. As protein: CASSQVQGPQETQYF. V usage is TRBV4-1 and J usage is TRBJ2-5, with D possibly matching TRBD1 (6 bases). The CDR3 has 15 residues. The germline V gene has CDR1 MGHRA and CDR2 YSYEKL. V was shortened by 1 base and J by 2 bases, with 11 bases between the two germline ends.

This clone showed up just a few times. The chain recombines TRBV5-6 with TRBJ2-3; weak D call: TRBD1 (5 bases). The germline CDR1 and CDR2 sequences are SGHDT and YYEEEE. CDR3 size: 17 residues. Trimming took off 3 bases at V and 3 bases at J, with 20 bases between the two ends. CDR3 amino acids: CASSSEGRDLWTDTQYF. The DNA of the CDR3 is TGTGCCAGCAGCTCCGAAGGCAGGGATTTATGGACAGATACGCAGTATTTT.

Only a few counts were recorded for this clone. V is TRBV7-8 and J is TRBJ1-2; D is ambiguous. Trimming stripped 1 base from V and 6 bases from J, with 12 bases between. The CDR3 loop spans 14 amino acids. CDR1 SGHVS and CDR2 FQNEAQ come from the germline V gene. The CDR3 loop reads CASSLDGRADGYTF. The CDR3 region has the DNA TGTGCCAGCAGCTTAGATGGCCGGGCTGATGGCTACACCTTC.

The chain recombines TRBV2 with TRBJ1-4; D is perhaps TRBD1 (5 bases). This CDR3 comprises 16 residues. Germline V gives CDR1 SNHLY, CDR2 FYNNEI. Trimming took off 2 bases at V and 7 bases at J, with 17 bases between the two ends. The CDR3 nucleotides are TGTGCCAGCAGTGAAAGCTCGGGACTGGTTAGTGAAAAACTGTTTTTT. It translates to CASSESSGLVSEKLFF.

This clone was recorded only once. The chain couples TRBV7-6 to TRBJ2-2; 8 bases line up with TRBD2. The germline V gene has CDR1 SGHVS and CDR2 FNYEAQ. This CDR3 has 19 residues. V lost 3 bases to trimming and J lost 3 bases; unmatched junction nucleotides: 15. CDR3 sequence: CASSFLGLAGRGDTGELFF. The CDR3 DNA follows: TGTGCCAGCAGCTTCCTGGGGTTAGCGGGACGGGGCGACACCGGGGAGCTGTTTTTT.

The chain is built from TRBV7-8 and TRBJ2-2; D is ambiguous. The CDR3 is 14 residues long. Germline CDR1 is SGHVS and CDR2 is FQNEAQ. Trimming stripped 5 bases from V and 3 bases from J, with 10 bases between. CDR3 residues: CASSPTEDTGELFF. CDR3 in DNA: TGTGCCAGCAGCCCTACAGAGGACACCGGGGAGCTGTTTTTT.

This clone is a singleton in its sample. The gene calls are TRBV7-2 and TRBJ1-2; D unresolved. Germline V gene data show CDR1 as SGHTA and CDR2 as FQGNSA. V lost 1 base and J lost 1, with 7 bases in between. CDR3 size: 14 residues. DNA of the CDR3: TGTGCCAGCAGCTTAGGCGCTATTAACTATGGCTACACCTTC. This codes for CASSLGAINYGYTF.

The chain recombines TRBV7-6 with TRBJ2-7; TRBD2 aligns across 12 bases. This CDR3 spans 18 amino acids. With 4 bases clipped from V and 4 bases from J, the junction kept 14 bases outside the gene matches. Per germline, CDR1 SGHVS and CDR2 FNYEAQ. The DNA for the CDR3 is TGTGCCAGCAGCTCGCTTCCCCTAGCGGGAGGGACGGGGTACGAGCAGTACTTC. Translating gives CASSSLPLAGGTGYEQYF. The full variable domain, rest sourced from reference TRBV7-6 and TRBJ2-7, is GAGVSQSPRYKVTKRGQDVALRCDPISGHVSLYWYRQALGQGPEFLTYFNYEAQQDKSGLPNDRFSAERPEGSISTLTIQRTEQRDSAMYRCASSSLPLAGGTGYEQYFGPGTRLTVT.

The chain couples TRBV2 to TRBJ2-5; D ambiguous. The CDR3 covers 15 residues. The V gene lost 2 bases and the J gene lost 1 base, with 11 bases spanning the gap. The germline CDR1 and CDR2 sequences are SNHLY and FYNNEI. CDR3 nucleotides: TGTGCCAGCAGTGAAAGGCCGCTTCCCCAAGAGACCCAGTACTTC. Protein: CASSERPLPQETQYF.

The V call is TRBV2, the J call TRBJ1-4; D is unresolved. CDR1 and CDR2 from the germline V gene are SNHLY and FYNNEI. This CDR3 is built from 14 residues. Trimming stripped 8 bases from V and 6 bases from J, with 16 bases between. The CDR3 bases are TGTGCCAGCGAGGGCAGCGAACTCGATGAAAAACTGTTTTTT. Translating it yields CASEGSELDEKLFF.